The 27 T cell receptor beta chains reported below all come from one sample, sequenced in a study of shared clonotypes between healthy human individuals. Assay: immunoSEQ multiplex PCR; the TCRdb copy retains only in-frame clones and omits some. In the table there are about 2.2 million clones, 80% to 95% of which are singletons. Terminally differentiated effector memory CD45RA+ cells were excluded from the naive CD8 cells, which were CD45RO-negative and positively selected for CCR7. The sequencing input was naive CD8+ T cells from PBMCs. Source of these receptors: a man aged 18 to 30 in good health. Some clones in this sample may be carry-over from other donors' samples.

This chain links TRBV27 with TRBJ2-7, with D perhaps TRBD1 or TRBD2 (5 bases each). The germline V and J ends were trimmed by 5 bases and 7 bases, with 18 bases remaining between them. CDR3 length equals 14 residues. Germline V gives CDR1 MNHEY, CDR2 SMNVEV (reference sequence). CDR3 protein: CASSPTQGVREQYF. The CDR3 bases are TGTGCCAGCAGTCCGACGCAGGGAGTTAGGGAGCAGTACTTC.

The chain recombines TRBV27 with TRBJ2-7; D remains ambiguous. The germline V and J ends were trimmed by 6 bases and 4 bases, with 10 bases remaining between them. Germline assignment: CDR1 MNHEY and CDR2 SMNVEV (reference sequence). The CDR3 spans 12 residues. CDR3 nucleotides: TGTGCCAGCAGGGACCCGTATTACGAGCAGTACTTC. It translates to CASRDPYYEQYF.

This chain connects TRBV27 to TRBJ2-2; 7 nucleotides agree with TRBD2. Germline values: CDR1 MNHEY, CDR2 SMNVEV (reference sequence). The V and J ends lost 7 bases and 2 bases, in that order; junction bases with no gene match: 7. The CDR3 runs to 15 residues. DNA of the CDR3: TGTGCCAGCACCGGACTAGGCCCCAACACCGGGGAGCTGTTTTTT. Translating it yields CASTGLGPNTGELFF.

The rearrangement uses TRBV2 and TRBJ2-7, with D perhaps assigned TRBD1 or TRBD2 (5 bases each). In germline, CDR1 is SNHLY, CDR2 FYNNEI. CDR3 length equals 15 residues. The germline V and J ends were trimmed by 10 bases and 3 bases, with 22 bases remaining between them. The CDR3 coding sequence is TGTGCCACGGCCCCGGGACCAGTTATGGACTACGAGCAGTACTTC. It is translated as CATAPGPVMDYEQYF.

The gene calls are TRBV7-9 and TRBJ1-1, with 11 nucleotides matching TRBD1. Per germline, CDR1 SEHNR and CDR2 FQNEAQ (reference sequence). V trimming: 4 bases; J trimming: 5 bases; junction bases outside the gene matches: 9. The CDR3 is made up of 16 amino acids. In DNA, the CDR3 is TGTGCCAGCAGCTCAGGACAGGGGGCTTTAGGGACTGAAGCTTTCTTT. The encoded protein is CASSSGQGALGTEAFF.

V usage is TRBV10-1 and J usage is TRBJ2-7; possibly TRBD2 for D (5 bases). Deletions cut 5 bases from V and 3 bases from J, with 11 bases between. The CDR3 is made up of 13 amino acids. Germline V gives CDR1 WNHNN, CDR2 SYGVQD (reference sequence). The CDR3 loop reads CASSRLAGYEQYF. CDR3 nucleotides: TGCGCCAGCAGTCGCCTAGCAGGCTACGAGCAGTACTTC.

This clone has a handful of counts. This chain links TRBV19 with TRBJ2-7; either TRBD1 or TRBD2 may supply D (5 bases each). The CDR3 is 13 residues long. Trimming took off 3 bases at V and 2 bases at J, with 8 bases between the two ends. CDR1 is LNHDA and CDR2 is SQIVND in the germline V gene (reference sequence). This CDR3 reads CASSMGVTYEQYF. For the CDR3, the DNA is TGTGCCAGTAGTATGGGGGTAACCTACGAGCAGTACTTC.

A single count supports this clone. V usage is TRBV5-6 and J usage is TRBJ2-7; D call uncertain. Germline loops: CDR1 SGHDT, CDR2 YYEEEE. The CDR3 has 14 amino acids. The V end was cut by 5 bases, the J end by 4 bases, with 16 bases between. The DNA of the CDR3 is TGTGCCAGCAGGTATCTTGGGGATACATACGAGCAGTACTTC. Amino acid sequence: CASRYLGDTYEQYF.

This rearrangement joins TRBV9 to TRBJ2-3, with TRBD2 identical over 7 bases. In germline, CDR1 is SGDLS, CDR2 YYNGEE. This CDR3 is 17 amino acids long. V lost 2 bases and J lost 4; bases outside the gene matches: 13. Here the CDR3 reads CASSVWLGGSGPDTQYF. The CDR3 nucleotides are TGTGCCAGCAGCGTTTGGCTGGGGGGGAGCGGTCCAGATACGCAGTATTTT.

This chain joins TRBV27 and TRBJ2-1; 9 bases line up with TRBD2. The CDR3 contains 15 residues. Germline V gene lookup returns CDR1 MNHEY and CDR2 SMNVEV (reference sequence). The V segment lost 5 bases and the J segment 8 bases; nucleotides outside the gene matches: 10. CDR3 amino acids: CASSPGTSSFDEQFF. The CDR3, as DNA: TGTGCCAGCAGTCCCGGGACTAGCTCTTTCGATGAGCAGTTCTTC.

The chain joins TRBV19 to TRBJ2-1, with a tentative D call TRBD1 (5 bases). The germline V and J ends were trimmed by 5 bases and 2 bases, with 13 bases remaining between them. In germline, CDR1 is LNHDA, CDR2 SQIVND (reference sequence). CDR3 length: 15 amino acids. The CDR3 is CASSFLLGAYNEQFF. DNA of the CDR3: TGTGCCAGTAGTTTCCTCCTAGGGGCCTACAATGAGCAGTTCTTC.

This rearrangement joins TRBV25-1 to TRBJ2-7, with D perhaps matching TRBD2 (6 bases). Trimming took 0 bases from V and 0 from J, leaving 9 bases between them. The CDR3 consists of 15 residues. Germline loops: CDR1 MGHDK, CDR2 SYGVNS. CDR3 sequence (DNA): TGTGCCAGCAGTGAATACTGCGGGAACTCCTACGAGCAGTACTTC. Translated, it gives CASSEYCGNSYEQYF.

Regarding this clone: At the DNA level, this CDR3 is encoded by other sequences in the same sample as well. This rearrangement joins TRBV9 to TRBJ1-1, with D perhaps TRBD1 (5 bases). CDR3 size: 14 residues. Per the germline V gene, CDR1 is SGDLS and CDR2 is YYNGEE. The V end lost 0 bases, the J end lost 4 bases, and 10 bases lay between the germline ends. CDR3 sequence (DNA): TGTGCCAGCAGCGTAGCCGGGGGGGGCACTGAAGCTTTCTTT. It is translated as CASSVAGGGTEAFF.

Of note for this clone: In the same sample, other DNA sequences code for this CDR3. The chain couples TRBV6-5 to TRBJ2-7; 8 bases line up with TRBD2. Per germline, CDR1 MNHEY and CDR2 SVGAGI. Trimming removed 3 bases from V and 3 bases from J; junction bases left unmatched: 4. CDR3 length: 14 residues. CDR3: CASSYSSGSYEQYF. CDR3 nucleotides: TGTGCCAGCAGTTATTCGAGCGGGAGCTACGAGCAGTACTTC.

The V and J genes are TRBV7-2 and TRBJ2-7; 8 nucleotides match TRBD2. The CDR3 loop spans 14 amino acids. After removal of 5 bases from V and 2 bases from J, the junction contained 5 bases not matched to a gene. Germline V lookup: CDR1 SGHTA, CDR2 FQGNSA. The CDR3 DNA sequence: TGTGCCAGCAGCAGTAGCGGGGCGGCCTACGAGCAGTACTTC. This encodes CASSSSGAAYEQYF.

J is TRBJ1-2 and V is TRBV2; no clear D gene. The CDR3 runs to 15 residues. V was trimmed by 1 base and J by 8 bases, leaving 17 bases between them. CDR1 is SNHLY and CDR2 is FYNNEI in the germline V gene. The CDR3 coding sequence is TGTGCCAGCAGTGAAGGCCGGGATTCCTGGCGGGGCTACACCTTC. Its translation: CASSEGRDSWRGYTF.

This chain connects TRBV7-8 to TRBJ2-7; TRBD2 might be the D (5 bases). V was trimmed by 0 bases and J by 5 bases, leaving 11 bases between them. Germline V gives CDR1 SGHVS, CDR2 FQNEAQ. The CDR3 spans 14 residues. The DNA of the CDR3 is TGTGCCAGCAGCTTAGCGGGGTATAGCGACGAGCAGTACTTC. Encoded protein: CASSLAGYSDEQYF.

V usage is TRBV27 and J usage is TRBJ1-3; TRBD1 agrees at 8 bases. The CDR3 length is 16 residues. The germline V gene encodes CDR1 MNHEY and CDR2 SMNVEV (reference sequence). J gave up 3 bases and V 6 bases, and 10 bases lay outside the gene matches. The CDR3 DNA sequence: TGTGCCAGCAGCCCCAGTCAGGGGGCATATGGAAACACCATATATTTT. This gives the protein CASSPSQGAYGNTIYF.

DNA for the CDR3: TGTGCCAGCAGCCAGGGACAGGGCGGCACTGAAGCTTTCTTT. This translates into CASSQGQGGTEAFF. V usage is TRBV27 and J usage is TRBJ1-1; 9 nucleotides match TRBD1. The trim removed 6 bases at V and 4 bases at J, leaving 6 bases unmatched. In germline, CDR1 is MNHEY, CDR2 SMNVEV (reference sequence). CDR3 length: 14 amino acids.

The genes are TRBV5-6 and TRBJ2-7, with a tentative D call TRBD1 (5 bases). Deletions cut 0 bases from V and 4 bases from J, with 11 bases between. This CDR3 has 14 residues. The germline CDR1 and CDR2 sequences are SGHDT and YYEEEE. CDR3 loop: CASSLELRVYEQYF. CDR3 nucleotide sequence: TGTGCCAGCAGCTTGGAGCTCAGGGTGTACGAGCAGTACTTC. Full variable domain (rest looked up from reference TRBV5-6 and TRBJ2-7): DAGVTQSPTHLIKTRGQQVTLRCSPKSGHDTVSWYQQALGQGPQFIFQYYEEEERQRGNFPDRFSGHQFPNYSSELNVNALLLGDSALYLCASSLELRVYEQYFGPGTRLTVT.

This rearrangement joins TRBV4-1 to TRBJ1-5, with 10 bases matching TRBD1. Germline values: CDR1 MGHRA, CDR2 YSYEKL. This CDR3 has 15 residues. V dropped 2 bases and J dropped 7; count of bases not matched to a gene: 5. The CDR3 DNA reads TGCGCCAGCAGCCAATCGACAGGGGGCGGGCAGCCCCAGCATTTT. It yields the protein CASSQSTGGGQPQHF.

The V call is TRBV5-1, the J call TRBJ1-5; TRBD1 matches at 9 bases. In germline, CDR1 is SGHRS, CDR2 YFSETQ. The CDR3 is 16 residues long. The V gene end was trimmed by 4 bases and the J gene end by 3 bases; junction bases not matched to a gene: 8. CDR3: CASSPGTGSSNQPQHF. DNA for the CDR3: TGCGCCAGCAGCCCCGGGACAGGGAGTTCCAATCAGCCCCAGCATTTT.

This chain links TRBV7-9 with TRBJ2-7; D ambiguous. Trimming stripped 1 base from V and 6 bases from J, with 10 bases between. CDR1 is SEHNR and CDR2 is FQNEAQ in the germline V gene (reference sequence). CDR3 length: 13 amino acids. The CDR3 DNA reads TGTGCCAGCAGCTTAGGACTGCCCAGCGAGCAGTACTTC. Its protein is CASSLGLPSEQYF. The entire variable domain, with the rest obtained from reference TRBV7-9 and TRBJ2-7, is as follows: DTGVSQNPRHKITKRGQNVTFRCDPISEHNRLYWYRQTLGQGPEFLTYFQNEAQLEKSRLLSDRFSAERPKGSFSTLEIQRTEQGDSAMYLCASSLGLPSEQYFGPGTRLTVT.

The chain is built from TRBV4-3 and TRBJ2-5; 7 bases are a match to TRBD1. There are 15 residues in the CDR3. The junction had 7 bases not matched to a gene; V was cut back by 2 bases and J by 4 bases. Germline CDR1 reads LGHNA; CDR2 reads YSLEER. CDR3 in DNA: TGCGCCAGCAGCCAACAGACAGGGAGAGGAGAGACCCAGTACTTC. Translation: CASSQQTGRGETQYF.

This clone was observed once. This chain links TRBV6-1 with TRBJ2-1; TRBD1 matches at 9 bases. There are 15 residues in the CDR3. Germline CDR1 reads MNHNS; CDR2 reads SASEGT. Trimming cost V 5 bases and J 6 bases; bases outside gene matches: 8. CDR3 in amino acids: CASSSGQGRGNEQFF. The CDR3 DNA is TGTGCCAGCAGTTCGGGACAGGGTAGGGGCAATGAGCAGTTCTTC.

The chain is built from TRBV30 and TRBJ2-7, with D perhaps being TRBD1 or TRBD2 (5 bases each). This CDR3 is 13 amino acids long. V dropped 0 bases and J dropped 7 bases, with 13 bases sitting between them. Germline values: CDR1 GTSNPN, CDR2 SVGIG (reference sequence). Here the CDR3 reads CAWSVGTRSEQYF. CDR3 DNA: TGTGCCTGGAGTGTTGGGACCAGATCTGAGCAGTACTTC.

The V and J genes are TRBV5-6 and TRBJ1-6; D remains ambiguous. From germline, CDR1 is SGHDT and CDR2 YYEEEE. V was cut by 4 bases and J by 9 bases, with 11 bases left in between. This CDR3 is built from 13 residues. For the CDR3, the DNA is TGTGCCAGCAGCCCGGGTGTTGGTTCACCCCTCCACTTT. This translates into CASSPGVGSPLHF.